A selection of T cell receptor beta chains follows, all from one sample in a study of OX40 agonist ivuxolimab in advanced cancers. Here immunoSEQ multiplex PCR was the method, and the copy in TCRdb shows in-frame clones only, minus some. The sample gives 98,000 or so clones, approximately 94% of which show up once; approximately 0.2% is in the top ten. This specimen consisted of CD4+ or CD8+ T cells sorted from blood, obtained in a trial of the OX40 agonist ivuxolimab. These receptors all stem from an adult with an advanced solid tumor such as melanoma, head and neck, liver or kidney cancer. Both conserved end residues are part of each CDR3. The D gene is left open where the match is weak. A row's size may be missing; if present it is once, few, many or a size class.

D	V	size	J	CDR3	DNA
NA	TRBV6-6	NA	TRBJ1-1	CASSYGAGLRTEAFF	TGTGCCAGCAGTTACGGTGCAGGGCTCCGCACTGAAGCTTTCTTT
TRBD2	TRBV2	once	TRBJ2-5	CASRRGGQETQYF	TGTGCCAGCAGGCGGGGGGGGCAAGAGACCCAGTACTTC
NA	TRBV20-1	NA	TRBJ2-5	CSASYQETQYF	TGCAGTGCTAGCTACCAAGAGACCCAGTACTTC
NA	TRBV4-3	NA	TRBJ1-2	CASSQGRSRFGGYTF	TGCGCCAGCAGCCAAGGGAGAAGTCGGTTTGGCGGCTACACCTTC
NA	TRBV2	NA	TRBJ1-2	CASSEALIYNLVNYGYTF	TGTGCCAGCAGTGAAGCGCTGATCTATAACCTGGTTAACTATGGCTACACCTTC
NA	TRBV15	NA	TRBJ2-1	CATSRDGAAPNEQFF	TGTGCCACCAGCAGAGATGGGGCTGCCCCCAATGAGCAGTTCTTC
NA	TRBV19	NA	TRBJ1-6	CASSSGTIYNSPLHF	TGTGCCAGTAGCTCCGGGACCATCTATAATTCACCCCTCCACTTT
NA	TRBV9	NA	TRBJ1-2	CASSTDYGYTF	TGTGCCAGCAGCACGGACTATGGCTACACCTTC
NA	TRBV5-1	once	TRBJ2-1	CASSESRSTQFF	TGCGCCAGCAGCGAAAGCAGATCTACTCAGTTCTTC
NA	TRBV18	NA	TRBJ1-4	CASSPPMPRKLFF	TGTGCCAGCTCACCACCCATGCCGCGGAAACTGTTTTTT
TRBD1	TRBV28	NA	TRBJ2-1	CASSPGTGGFNEQFF	TGTGCCAGCAGTCCTGGGACAGGGGGTTTTAATGAGCAGTTCTTC